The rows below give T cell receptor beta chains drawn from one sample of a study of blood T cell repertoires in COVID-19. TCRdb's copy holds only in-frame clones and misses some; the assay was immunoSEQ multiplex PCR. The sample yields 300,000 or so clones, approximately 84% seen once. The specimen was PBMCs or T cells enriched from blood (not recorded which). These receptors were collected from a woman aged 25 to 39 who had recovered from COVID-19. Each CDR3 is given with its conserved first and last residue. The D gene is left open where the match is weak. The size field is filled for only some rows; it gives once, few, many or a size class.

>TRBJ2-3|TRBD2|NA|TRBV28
TGTGCCAGCAGCCCCGTTTACGGGCGGGGGGCTACAGATACGCAGTATTTT
CASSPVYGRGATDTQYF
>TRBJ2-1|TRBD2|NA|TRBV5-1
TGCGCCAGCAGCAGGACGGGGGGGCAGAATGAGCAGTTCTTC
CASSRTGGQNEQFF
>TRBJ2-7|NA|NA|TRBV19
TGTGCCAGTAGTATGGGAACAGGGACCTACGAGCAGTACTTC
CASSMGTGTYEQYF
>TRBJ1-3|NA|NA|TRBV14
TGTGCCAGCAGCCCCTGGGGACACCGGTTGTCTGGAAACACCATATATTTT
CASSPWGHRLSGNTIYF
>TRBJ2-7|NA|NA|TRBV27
TGTGCCAGCAGTTTATCCCAGGTGGGAGGGGGCGAGCAGTACTTC
CASSLSQVGGGEQYF
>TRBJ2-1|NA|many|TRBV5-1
TGCGCCAGCAGTGAGACAGCTTACAATGAGCAGTTCTTC
CASSETAYNEQFF
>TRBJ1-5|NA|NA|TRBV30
TGTGCCTGGGCTACAGGGTTGGATCAGCCCCAGCATTTT
CAWATGLDQPQHF
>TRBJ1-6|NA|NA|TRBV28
TGTGCCAGCAGTGGAGGATTTTCACCCCTCCACTTT
CASSGGFSPLHF
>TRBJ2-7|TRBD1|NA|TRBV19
TGTGCCAGTAGTATAAAGGGACAGAGGGTTTACGAGCAGTACTTC
CASSIKGQRVYEQYF
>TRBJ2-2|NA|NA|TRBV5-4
TGTGCCAGCAGCTTGGCCAGTACAGGGACCGGGGAGCTGTTTTTT
CASSLASTGTGELFF
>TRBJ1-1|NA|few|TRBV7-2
TGTGCCAGCAGCCGCGGGATGGGGGCTTTCTTT
CASSRGMGAFF
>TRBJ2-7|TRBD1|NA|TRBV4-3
TGCGCCAGCAACCCTGAAGGGACAGGGGAATATAGTCGCTCCTACGAGCAGTACTTC
CASNPEGTGEYSRSYEQYF
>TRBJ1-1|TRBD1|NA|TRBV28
TGTGCCAGCAGTTTGACAGGGAAACTTATTAGCGGAGCTTTCTTT
CASSLTGKLISGAFF
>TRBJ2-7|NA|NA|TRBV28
TGTGCCAGCAGCTCAATGGGGCTGTCCCCCTACGAGCAGTACTTC
CASSSMGLSPYEQYF
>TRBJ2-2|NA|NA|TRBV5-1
TGCGCCAGCAGCCCTGACAGACCCACCGGGGAGCTGTTTTTT
CASSPDRPTGELFF
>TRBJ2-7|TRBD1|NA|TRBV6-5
TGTGCCAGCAGTTACTCGAGGGACAGGGTGTACGAGCAGTACTTC
CASSYSRDRVYEQYF
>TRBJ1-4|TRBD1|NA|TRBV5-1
TGCGCCAGCAGCTTGTCAGGGGGGGAAAAACTGTTTTTT
CASSLSGGEKLFF
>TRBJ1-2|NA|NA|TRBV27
TGTGCCAGCAGTTTATCGTCAGGGTCCCTCTATGGCTACACCTTC
CASSLSSGSLYGYTF
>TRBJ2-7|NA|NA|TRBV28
TGTGCCAGCAGTTTAGACGGAATTGGGCGGGACAGTGACCGGGGAGTCTTC
CASSLDGIGRDSDRGVF
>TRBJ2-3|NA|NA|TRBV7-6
TGTGCCAGCAGAAGGGGGACCGGCACAGATACGCAGTATTTT
CASRRGTGTDTQYF
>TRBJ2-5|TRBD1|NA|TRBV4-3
TGCGCCAGCAGCCAAGGGCCCGGACAGGGTGGAGAGACCCAGTACTTC
CASSQGPGQGGETQYF
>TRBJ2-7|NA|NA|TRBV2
TGTGCCAGCAGTCCGCTCGCCACGACAGTACGCTACGAGCAGTACTTC
CASSPLATTVRYEQYF
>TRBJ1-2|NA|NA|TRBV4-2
TGTGCCAGCAGCCAAGAGGGAGGAGGGAACTATGGCTACACCTTC
CASSQEGGGNYGYTF
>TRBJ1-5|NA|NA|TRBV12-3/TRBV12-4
TGTGCCAGCAGCCGCGGGGAGTATCAGCCCCAGCATTTT
CASSRGEYQPQHF
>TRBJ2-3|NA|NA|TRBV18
TGTGCCAGCTCACCGGGGGGAGGCGCAGATACGCAGTATTTT
CASSPGGGADTQYF
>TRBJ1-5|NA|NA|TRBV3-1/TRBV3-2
TGTGCCAGCAGCCAATCCCCGGGGGGCAATCAGCCCCAGCATTTT
CASSQSPGGNQPQHF
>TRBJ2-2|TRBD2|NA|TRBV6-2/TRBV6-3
TGTGCCAGCAGTACCCCCGGGACTAGCTTAAACACCGGGGAGCTGTTTTTT
CASSTPGTSLNTGELFF
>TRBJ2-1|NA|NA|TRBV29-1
TGCAGCGCTCAGGGGGGATCCTACAATGAGCAGTTCTTC
CSAQGGSYNEQFF
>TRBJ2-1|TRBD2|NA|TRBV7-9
TGTGCCAGCAGCTTAGAATCGGGGGGGTTTTATGAGCAGTTCTTC
CASSLESGGFYEQFF
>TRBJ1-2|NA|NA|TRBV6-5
TGTGCCAGCAGTTACTCGTCGCAGGGAAACTATGGCTACACCTTC
CASSYSSQGNYGYTF
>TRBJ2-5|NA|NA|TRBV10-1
TGCGCCAGCAGTGGGGGGCCCCAAGAGACCCAGTACTTC
CASSGGPQETQYF
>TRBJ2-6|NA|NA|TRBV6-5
TGTGCCGCGTCCGGGGCCAACGTCCTGACTTTC
CAASGANVLTF
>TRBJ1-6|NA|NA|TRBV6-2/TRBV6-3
TGTGCCAGCAGTCGAGTCAATTCACCCCTCCACTTT
CASSRVNSPLHF
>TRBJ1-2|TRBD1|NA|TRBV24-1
TGTGCCACCAGTGATTTGATCGCCGGGACAGGGTACTATGGCTACACCTTC
CATSDLIAGTGYYGYTF
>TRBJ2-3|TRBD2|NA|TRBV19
TGTGCCAGTAGTATCCTAGCGGGGGGGCCGCGAAGCACAGATACGCAGTATTTT
CASSILAGGPRSTDTQYF
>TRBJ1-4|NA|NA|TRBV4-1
TGCGCCAGCAGCCAAGGGGAGGGGTGGACTAATGAAAAACTGTTTTTT
CASSQGEGWTNEKLFF
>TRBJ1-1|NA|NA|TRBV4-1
TGCGCCAGCAGCCAAGGAACGGGAAACCCCACTGAAGCTTTCTTT
CASSQGTGNPTEAFF
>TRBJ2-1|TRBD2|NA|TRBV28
TGTGCCAGCAGTTTACCCCGACTAGCGGGGGGCCTAAGAAATGAGCAGTTCTTC
CASSLPRLAGGLRNEQFF
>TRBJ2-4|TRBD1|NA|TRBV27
TGTGCCAGCAGTTCTATGAGACAGGGACACATTCAGTACTTC
CASSSMRQGHIQYF
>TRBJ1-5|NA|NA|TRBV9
TGTGCCAGCAGCGTAAATTTATGGGTGAGGGGCAATCAGCCCCAGCATTTT
CASSVNLWVRGNQPQHF